This entry is about one T cell receptor beta chain. Its antigen is as yet unknown. The record originates from a study of T-cell reconstitution after alpha-beta-depleted transplantation in children. Germline V gives CDR1 SGDLS, CDR2 YYNGEE. The length of the CDR3 is 14 residues. V lost 0 bases to trimming and J lost 2 bases, with 9 bases between them. A TCRbeta library incorporating unique molecular identifiers was prepared. TCRdb reanalysed the PCR reads using MiXCR and keeps one entry per CDR3 protein. The sample records more than 15,000 distinct CDR3 sequences, around an eighth being singletons. Overall study findings and caveats: Several hundred graft clones that had expanded were reportedly the source of alpha-beta T cells about two months after transplant. Surviving recipient T cells and thymic progenitors produced the high day-60 TCRbeta diversity seen in some patients. Diversity and T-cell counts at one year after transplant derived mostly from new T cells.

This specimen was PBMCs, mostly from graft donor cells, taken 180 days after TCRalphabeta/CD19-depleted stem cell transplant. The chain couples TRBV9 to TRBJ2-7; D is ambiguous. The receptor was isolated from a boy in the first two years of life who had a stem cell transplant for Wiskott-Aldrich syndrome, so the T cells may come from the graft donor. As DNA, the CDR3 is TGTGCCAGCAGCGTAGGTCTGGGTCCCTACGAGCAGTACTTC. Amino acid sequence: CASSVGLGPYEQYF.